The T cell receptor (beta chain) under discussion was sequenced for a study of chemoradiotherapy in HPV16-positive cancers. Notes on this clone: As yet, its antigen is unknown.

The data were produced by immunoSEQ multiplex PCR, yet TCRdb's version contains in-frame clones alone and is incomplete. In the table there are tens of thousands of clones, about 88% of which are singletons. Whole-study results and caveats: Non-HPV-specific T cells did not expand in tumors during treatment, whereas candidate HPV-specific clones and E7-related motifs did.

This sample comprised blood, obtained from a patient who underwent chemoradiotherapy. The receptor was isolated from a human donor with HPV-associated anogenital cancer.

In DNA form, the CDR3 reads TGCGCCAGCAGCCAAGCTACGGGGGCTTCCTTCTACGAGCAGTACTTC. This codes for CASSQATGASFYEQYF. This chain joins TRBV4-1 and TRBJ2-7; D tentatively reads TRBD1 or TRBD2 (6 bases each). Germline lookup yields CDR1 MGHRA and CDR2 YSYEKL. V lost 1 base and J 3 bases, leaving 16 bases between the germline ends. This CDR3 region has 16 residues.